One and the same sample provided the 8 T cell receptor beta chains below, sequenced in a study of T cell clonotyping in hematopoietic cell transplantation. Assay: immunoSEQ multiplex PCR; the TCRdb copy retains only in-frame clones and omits some. The sample records some 76,000 clones, 90% to 96% being singletons. Time point here: recipient sample about 28 days before transplant, after cytoreduction. The sequences come from peripheral blood mononuclear cells, collected before stem cell transplant. Receptor source: a woman aged 50 to 65 with acute myeloid leukemia. Some clones in this sample may be carry-over from other donors' samples.

The chain uses TRBV5-1 and TRBJ2-7; TRBD2 matches 10 bases. In germline, CDR1 is SGHRS, CDR2 YFSETQ. With V trimmed by 5 bases and J by 5 bases, 10 bases remained unmatched. The CDR3 runs to 15 residues. The CDR3 sequence: CASRPAGTSANEQYF. CDR3 sequence (DNA): TGCGCCAGCAGGCCCGCCGGGACTAGCGCAAACGAGCAGTACTTC.

This clone has a single count. The gene calls are TRBV7-8 and TRBJ1-2; 7 nucleotides align to TRBD1. This CDR3 is built from 14 residues. V was clipped by 0 bases and J by 8 bases; unmatched bases: 6. The V gene's germline CDR1 is SGHVS and CDR2 FQNEAQ. The CDR3 reads CASSLAGGGKGYTF. The CDR3 region has the DNA TGTGCCAGCAGCTTAGCTGGAGGGGGCAAAGGCTACACCTTC.

V is TRBV2 and J is TRBJ2-2; D remains ambiguous. Trimming pared 2 bases from V and 4 bases from J, leaving 14 bases between. The CDR3 is made up of 16 amino acids. Germline CDR1 reads SNHLY; CDR2 reads FYNNEI. The CDR3 DNA follows: TGTGCCAGCAGTGAATCGCGTGGGCTCGGCACCGGGGAGCTGTTTTTT. This codes for CASSESRGLGTGELFF.

V and J are TRBV28 and TRBJ2-7; D may be TRBD1 (6 bases). This CDR3 has 14 residues. Trimming took off 3 bases at V and 5 bases at J, with 14 bases between the two ends. CDR1 is MDHEN and CDR2 is SYDVKM in the germline V gene. Here the CDR3 reads CASSFLQGPNEQYF. The CDR3 nucleotides are TGTGCCAGCAGTTTTCTACAGGGACCCAACGAGCAGTACTTC.

The chain combines TRBV5-1 with TRBJ2-3; D call uncertain. Trimming shortened V by 4 bases and J by 2 bases, and 5 bases separated the two germline ends. The germline CDR1 and CDR2 sequences are SGHRS and YFSETQ. The CDR3 is 12 residues long. The CDR3 here is CASSVHTDTQYF. DNA for the CDR3: TGCGCCAGCAGCGTACACACAGATACGCAGTATTTT.

This sequence joins TRBV5-1 and TRBJ1-2, with D maybe TRBD1 (5 bases). From germline, CDR1 is SGHRS and CDR2 YFSETQ. V dropped 0 bases and J dropped 0 bases, with 9 bases sitting between them. The CDR3 sequence is 15 residues long. CDR3 region: CASSLAETANYGYTF. CDR3 nucleotides: TGCGCCAGCAGCTTGGCCGAGACAGCTAACTATGGCTACACCTTC.

The chain is built from TRBV7-9 and TRBJ2-5; D ambiguous. CDR1 SEHNR and CDR2 FQNEAQ come from the germline V gene (reference sequence). There are 12 residues in the CDR3. Trimming removed 5 bases at V and 5 bases at J, with 9 bases between. The CDR3: CASSDPRETQYF. The CDR3 coding sequence is TGTGCCAGCAGCGACCCCCGGGAGACCCAGTACTTC.

The chain has TRBV30 and TRBJ2-2; D is ambiguous. V lost 2 bases, J lost 6 bases, and 4 bases lay in between. This CDR3 has 11 amino acids. Germline lookup yields CDR1 GTSNPN and CDR2 SVGIG (reference sequence). The chain's CDR3 is CAWSPPGELFF. CDR3 in DNA: TGTGCCTGGAGTCCCCCCGGGGAGCTGTTTTTT.